Below are 27 T cell receptor beta chains sequenced from a single sample in a study of blood T cell repertoires in COVID-19. Some clones are missing from TCRdb's copy, which holds only in-frame ones; the method was immunoSEQ multiplex PCR. Of some 98,000 clones listed, around 82% are singletons. Sample: peripheral blood. Receptors were obtained from a man aged 65 to 85 with active or convalescent COVID-19.

This clone was seen a handful of times. This chain joins TRBV7-2 and TRBJ2-7; D is possibly TRBD1 (6 bases). Trimming stripped 3 bases from V and 5 bases from J, with 14 bases between. The CDR3 spans 14 residues. CDR1 is SGHTA and CDR2 is FQGNSA in the germline V gene. Written as DNA, the CDR3 is TGTGCCAGCAGCTTTGGGGGCGCAGAAAACGAGCAGTACTTC. Amino acids: CASSFGGAENEQYF.

The V gene is TRBV10-1, the J gene TRBJ2-5; 14 bases match TRBD2. CDR3 length: 15 residues. Germline trimming cut 6 bases from V and 4 bases from J; bases unmatched to any gene: 4. From germline, CDR1 is WNHNN and CDR2 SYGVQD (reference sequence). The DNA for the CDR3 is TGCGCCAGCAGCCACGGGACTAGCGGGGGAGAGACCCAGTACTTC. Translation gives CASSHGTSGGETQYF.

The V gene is TRBV23-1, the J gene TRBJ2-1, with D perhaps matching TRBD1 (5 bases). TRBV23-1 is treated as an ORF (open reading frame) with a function not yet certain. Between the trimmed V and J ends, which lost 0 bases and 9 bases, there was a span of 21 bases. The CDR3 contains 17 residues. The CDR3 reads CASSQSVRGSFVCEQFF. The CDR3 DNA is TGCGCCAGCAGTCAATCGGTAAGGGGCAGTTTTGTATGTGAGCAGTTCTTC.

This sequence joins TRBV5-4 and TRBJ2-1; TRBD2 is a possible D gene (7 bases). Germline V gene lookup returns CDR1 SGHNT and CDR2 YYREEE (reference sequence). There are 14 residues in the CDR3. V was shortened by 1 base and J by 5 bases, with 10 bases between the two germline ends. Here the CDR3 reads CASSLTGGHNEQFF. Written as DNA, the CDR3 is TGTGCCAGCAGCTTGACGGGGGGCCACAATGAGCAGTTCTTC. Filled out from reference TRBV5-4 and TRBJ2-1, the complete variable domain reads ETGVTQSPTHLIKTRGQQVTLRCSSQSGHNTVSWYQQALGQGPQFIFQYYREEENGRGNFPPRFSGLQFPNYSSELNVNALELDDSALYLCASSLTGGHNEQFFGPGTRLTVL.

This chain connects TRBV7-2 to TRBJ1-1; 8 bases are shared with TRBD1. The CDR3 has 15 amino acids. CDR1 is SGHTA, CDR2 FQGNSA, per germline. J lost 5 bases, V lost 8 bases, and 13 bases had no gene match. This CDR3 is CASRQGAGGWTEAFF. CDR3 bases: TGTGCCAGCCGGCAGGGGGCAGGGGGGTGGACTGAAGCTTTCTTT.

The rearrangement joins TRBV2 to TRBJ1-5, with D unclear. V shed 4 bases and J shed 2 bases, with 15 bases lying between them. Germline V gene lookup returns CDR1 SNHLY and CDR2 FYNNEI. CDR3 length equals 16 residues. In nucleotides, the CDR3 is TGTGCCAGCAGTGGGAGAGGGATGATGCGCAATCAGCCCCAGCATTTT. Amino acids: CASSGRGMMRNQPQHF.

This chain links TRBV11-2 with TRBJ2-2; no definite D call. The CDR3 totals 12 residues. Trimming removed 5 bases at V and 6 bases at J, with 7 bases between. Germline-derived CDR1 and CDR2 are SGHAT and FQNNGV. Here the CDR3 DNA reads TGTGCCAGCAGCCCTACCCCCGGGGAGCTGTTTTTT. Translated, it gives CASSPTPGELFF.

The sample holds a few counts of this clone. The V call is TRBV2, the J call TRBJ1-2, with 7 bases aligning to TRBD1. Germline trimming cut 6 bases from V and 2 bases from J; bases unmatched to any gene: 3. The CDR3 is 13 amino acids. Germline assignment: CDR1 SNHLY and CDR2 FYNNEI. CDR3: CASSVQGNYGYTF. The CDR3 DNA reads as TGTGCCAGCAGCGTACAGGGGAACTATGGCTACACCTTC.

This rearrangement joins TRBV3-1 (or the pseudogene TRBV3-2) to TRBJ2-3; 9 positions agree with TRBD2. V lost 4 bases to trimming and J lost 4 bases; unmatched junction nucleotides: 6. Germline assignment: CDR1 LGHDT and CDR2 YNNKEL (reference sequence). CDR3 length: 15 residues. CDR3 in amino acids: CASSPGGLAADTQYF. DNA of the CDR3: TGTGCCAGCAGCCCAGGGGGACTAGCCGCAGATACGCAGTATTTT.

This chain connects TRBV20-1 to TRBJ2-7; D might be TRBD1 (5 bases). Trimming took 3 bases from V and 6 from J, leaving 12 bases between them. The CDR3 has 12 amino acids. The V gene's germline CDR1 is DFQATT and CDR2 SNEGSKA (reference sequence). CDR3 DNA: TGCAGTGCTAGTAGGCAGGGTACCGAGCAGTACTTC. Protein sequence: CSASRQGTEQYF.

The chain employs TRBV18 and TRBJ2-7; 7 bases match TRBD2. CDR3 size: 13 residues. With V trimmed by 3 bases and J by 3 bases, 2 bases remained unmatched. Germline assignment: CDR1 KGHSH and CDR2 LQKENI. CDR3 coding DNA: TGTGCCAGCTCACCGGGGGGGGGCTACGAGCAGTACTTC. Translation gives CASSPGGGYEQYF.

The chain uses TRBV27 and TRBJ2-7, with TRBD1 matching over 9 bases. CDR3 length: 14 amino acids. Germline values: CDR1 MNHEY, CDR2 SMNVEV (reference sequence). V shed 6 bases, J shed 4 bases, and the junction held 7 bases outside the gene matches. The CDR3 here is CASRTGTGFYEQYF. The CDR3 DNA is TGTGCCAGCAGAACCGGGACAGGGTTTTACGAGCAGTACTTC.

This clone has only a few counts. The chain has TRBV10-3 and TRBJ1-2; no reliable D call. In germline, CDR1 is ENHRY, CDR2 SYGVKD. V was clipped by 4 bases and J by 7 bases, with 13 bases between them. The CDR3 is made up of 13 amino acids. CDR3 sequence (DNA): TGTGCCATCAGTGTTGGCTTCCCGGGTGGCTACACCTTC. Translated: CAISVGFPGGYTF.

This clone occurred a few times. The rearrangement uses TRBV30 and TRBJ1-5; the D is unclear. The CDR3 consists of 11 residues. The ends were cut back, 4 bases at V and 2 bases at J, with 3 bases in the middle. Germline V gene sequence: CDR1 GTSNPN, CDR2 SVGIG (reference sequence). CDR3 bases: TGTGCCTGGACCGGCAATCAGCCCCAGCATTTT. The encoded protein is CAWTGNQPQHF.

The chain joins TRBV11-3 to TRBJ2-2; D is unresolved. Trimming removed 1 base from V and 1 base from J, with 7 bases in between. Germline CDR1 SGHNT, CDR2 YENEEA. The CDR3 sequence is 15 residues long. The CDR3 is CASSLVGRNTGELFF. DNA of the CDR3: TGTGCCAGCAGCTTAGTGGGCAGGAACACCGGGGAGCTGTTTTTT. Full variable domain (outside the CDR3, taken from reference TRBV11-3 and TRBJ2-2): EAGVVQSPRYKIIEKKQPVAFWCNPISGHNTLYWYLQNLGQGPELLIRYENEEAVDDSQLPKDRFSAERLKGVDSTLKIQPAELGDSAVYLCASSLVGRNTGELFFGEGSRLTVL.

V gene TRBV6-6 combines with J gene TRBJ2-2; TRBD1 might be the D (5 bases). Germline-derived CDR1 and CDR2 are MNHNY and SVGAGI (reference sequence). The CDR3 extends over 17 amino acids. The V and J ends lost 5 bases and 1 base respectively, with 17 bases between them. The DNA of the CDR3 is TGTGCCAGCAGTCGTAACCCTGTGACAGTGAACACCGGGGAGCTGTTTTTT. As protein: CASSRNPVTVNTGELFF.

The J gene is TRBJ1-1, the V gene TRBV5-6; TRBD1 is a possible D gene (6 bases). Deletions cut 4 bases from V and 4 bases from J, with 11 bases between. The CDR3 totals 13 residues. CDR1 SGHDT and CDR2 YYEEEE come from the germline V gene. DNA of the CDR3: TGTGCCAGCAGCCAAACAGGGTTCACTGAAGCTTTCTTT. It is translated as CASSQTGFTEAFF. The whole variable domain, remainder taken from reference TRBV5-6 and TRBJ1-1, is DAGVTQSPTHLIKTRGQQVTLRCSPKSGHDTVSWYQQALGQGPQFIFQYYEEEERQRGNFPDRFSGHQFPNYSSELNVNALLLGDSALYLCASSQTGFTEAFFGQGTRLTVV.

The V call is TRBV7-8, the J call TRBJ1-6; D call uncertain. This CDR3 contains 14 residues. From germline, CDR1 is SGHVS and CDR2 FQNEAQ. V lost 1 base and J 5 bases, leaving 6 bases between the germline ends. CDR3 sequence reads: CASSLGGDNSPLHF. Here the CDR3 DNA reads TGTGCCAGCAGCTTAGGCGGTGATAATTCACCCCTCCACTTT.

This chain uses TRBV6-5 with TRBJ2-1, with 9 bases aligning to TRBD2. Germline loops: CDR1 MNHEY, CDR2 SVGAGI. CDR3 length: 14 amino acids. J was trimmed by 4 bases and V by 5 bases; bases with no gene match: 3. In DNA, the CDR3 is TGTGCCAGCAGTCCAAGCGGGGGGTACAATGAGCAGTTCTTC. This gives the protein CASSPSGGYNEQFF.

The rearrangement links TRBV18 to TRBJ1-3; a possible D gene is TRBD1 (5 bases). The germline gives CDR1 KGHSH, CDR2 LQKENI. The ends were cut back, 4 bases at V and 2 bases at J, with 18 bases in the middle. The CDR3 totals 17 residues. The CDR3 sequence: CASSLRGATVTGNTIYF. The CDR3 region has the DNA TGTGCCAGCTCACTCCGTGGGGCTACGGTAACTGGAAACACCATATATTTT.

This clone was picked up a small number of times. This rearrangement joins TRBV15 to TRBJ2-1, with TRBD2 as a possible D gene (6 bases). CDR1 and CDR2 (germline): LNHNV, YYDKDF (reference sequence). This CDR3 is 16 amino acids long. The germline V and J ends were trimmed by 2 bases and 6 bases, with 17 bases remaining between them. This chain's CDR3 is CATSRPGTASGNEQFF. DNA for the CDR3: TGTGCCACCAGCAGACCCGGGACTGCTTCGGGCAATGAGCAGTTCTTC. The full variable domain, rest sourced from reference TRBV15 and TRBJ2-1, is DAMVIQNPRYQVTQFGKPVTLSCSQTLNHNVMYWYQQKSSQAPKLLFHYYDKDFNNEADTPDNFQSRRPNTSFCFLDIRSPGLGDTAMYLCATSRPGTASGNEQFFGPGTRLTVL.

This clone has only one observation. This rearrangement joins TRBV9 to TRBJ2-7, with 7 nucleotides matching TRBD2. V was pared by 4 bases and J by 1 base, with 8 bases of the junction left unmatched. This CDR3 has 15 residues. Germline V lookup: CDR1 SGDLS, CDR2 YYNGEE. CDR3 loop: CASSPGEGSSYEQYF. The CDR3 region has the DNA TGTGCCAGCAGCCCCGGGGAGGGAAGTTCCTACGAGCAGTACTTC.

The chain combines TRBV7-9 with TRBJ1-4; D not certain. The V gene's germline CDR1 is SEHNR and CDR2 FQNEAQ (reference sequence). Trimming stripped 0 bases from V and 2 bases from J, with 4 bases between. The CDR3 contains 14 residues. CDR3 protein: CASSLASTNEKLFF. The CDR3 nucleotides read TGTGCCAGCAGCTTAGCATCGACTAATGAAAAACTGTTTTTT.

The gene calls are TRBV18 and TRBJ2-7; weak D call: TRBD2 (5 bases). Germline V gene lookup returns CDR1 KGHSH and CDR2 LQKENI. CDR3 length: 16 amino acids. V lost 1 base and J 0 bases, leaving 13 bases between the germline ends. This CDR3 reads CASSPLSRGGSYEQYF. For the CDR3, the DNA is TGTGCCAGCTCACCACTAAGTCGGGGTGGCTCCTACGAGCAGTACTTC.

This clone was detected a few times. V gene TRBV2 combines with J gene TRBJ2-7, with D possibly TRBD1 on 5 matching bases. This CDR3 spans 14 amino acids. The ends were cut back, 6 bases at V and 2 bases at J, with 14 bases in the middle. Germline V gives CDR1 SNHLY, CDR2 FYNNEI. The CDR3 here is CASSPNGRAYEQYF. In nucleotides, the CDR3 is TGTGCCAGCAGCCCTAATGGCAGGGCCTACGAGCAGTACTTC.

J is TRBJ1-1 and V is TRBV27; 11 positions agree with TRBD1. V dropped 2 bases and J dropped 5; count of bases not matched to a gene: 7. Per the germline V gene, CDR1 is MNHEY and CDR2 is SMNVEV (reference sequence). The CDR3 is 16 amino acids. CDR3 nucleotides: TGTGCCAGCAGTTTACGCGGGACAGGGGGAAGTACTGAAGCTTTCTTT. It yields the protein CASSLRGTGGSTEAFF.

The genes are TRBV5-5 and TRBJ2-3; D unresolved. The ends were cut back, 3 bases at V and 2 bases at J, with 7 bases in the middle. The germline V gene has CDR1 SGHKS and CDR2 YYEKEE (reference sequence). The CDR3 has 13 amino acids. The CDR3, as DNA: TGTGCCAGCAGCTGGGCCCACACAGATACGCAGTATTTT. Its protein product is CASSWAHTDTQYF.